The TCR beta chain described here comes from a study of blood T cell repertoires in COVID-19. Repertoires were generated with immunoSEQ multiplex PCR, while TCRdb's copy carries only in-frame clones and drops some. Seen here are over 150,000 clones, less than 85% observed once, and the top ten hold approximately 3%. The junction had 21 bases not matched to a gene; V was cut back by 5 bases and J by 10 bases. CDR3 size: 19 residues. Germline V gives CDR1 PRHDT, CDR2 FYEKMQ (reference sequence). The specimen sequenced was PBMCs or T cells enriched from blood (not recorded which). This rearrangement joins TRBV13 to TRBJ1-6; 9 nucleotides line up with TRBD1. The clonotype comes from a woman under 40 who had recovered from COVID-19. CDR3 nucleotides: TGTGCCAGCAGCCCGAAACTTCGGGACAGGGTTCGTTCGAAATCACCCCTCCACTTT. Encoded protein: CASSPKLRDRVRSKSPLHF.